The present T cell receptor beta chain was sequenced within a study of blood T cell repertoires in COVID-19. Self-reported history from a screening survey and questionnaire set each donor's cohort. Assay: immunoSEQ multiplex PCR; the TCRdb copy retains only in-frame clones and omits some. The table lists around 330,000 clones, about nine tenths of them singletons. Unmatched junction bases numbered 5, after V lost 4 bases and J lost 4 bases. This CDR3 has 15 residues. The V gene's germline CDR1 is KGHSH and CDR2 LQKENI. The V and J genes are TRBV18 and TRBJ2-1; TRBD2 agrees at 9 bases. This receptor was obtained from a man aged 55 to 70 who had recovered from COVID-19. The sequencing sample was made of PBMCs or T cells enriched from blood (not recorded which). CDR3 sequence reads: CASSRTSALYNEQFF. The CDR3 region has the DNA TGTGCCAGCTCACGGACTAGCGCCCTTTACAATGAGCAGTTCTTC.